Below are 24 T cell receptor beta chains sequenced from a single sample in a study of radiotherapy plus CTLA-4 blockade in lung cancer. Here immunoSEQ multiplex PCR was the method, and the copy in TCRdb shows in-frame clones only, minus some. The sample lists approximately 49,000 clones; approximately 85% were seen once. The specimen was peripheral blood, collected from a patient treated with radiotherapy plus ipilimumab. These receptors originate from a human donor with non-small cell lung cancer whose response to radiotherapy plus ipilimumab could not be evaluated.

The rearrangement links TRBV11-2 to TRBJ2-5; TRBD2 is a possible D gene (7 bases). Germline V gene sequence: CDR1 SGHAT, CDR2 FQNNGV. There are 15 residues in the CDR3. Trimming took 5 bases from V and 5 from J, leaving 18 bases between them. CDR3 coding DNA: TGTGCCAGCAGCCTCCGGGGCAGGGGAGGGGAGACCCAGTACTTC. Translating gives CASSLRGRGGETQYF.

The chain couples TRBV5-8 to TRBJ2-1, with 12 nucleotides matching TRBD2. This CDR3 region has 14 residues. Per the germline V gene, CDR1 is SGHTS and CDR2 is YDEGEE. V lost 1 base, J lost 15 bases, and 8 bases stayed unmatched. DNA of the CDR3: TGTGCCAGCAGCTTGCGGACTAGCGGGGTTTCGGGGTTCTTC. This codes for CASSLRTSGVSGFF.

The gene calls are TRBV25-1 and TRBJ1-3; D is possibly TRBD1 (5 bases). Germline-derived CDR1 and CDR2 are MGHDK and SYGVNS. The CDR3 totals 13 residues. The V end lost 6 bases, the J end lost 1 base, and 7 bases lay between the germline ends. CDR3 in amino acids: CASRSGSGNTIYF. In DNA, the CDR3 is TGTGCCAGCAGATCAGGGTCTGGAAACACCATATATTTT.

The chain recombines TRBV20-1 with TRBJ2-7; D is possibly TRBD2 (6 bases). V lost 4 bases and J 7 bases, leaving 11 bases between the germline ends. Germline CDR1 is DFQATT and CDR2 is SNEGSKA (reference sequence). The CDR3 sequence is 11 residues long. CDR3 region: CSAKSGWEQYF. CDR3 sequence (DNA): TGCAGTGCTAAGAGCGGGTGGGAGCAGTACTTC.

This clone was counted once. V usage is TRBV2 and J usage is TRBJ2-2; 7 nucleotides agree with TRBD1. The CDR3 loop spans 17 amino acids. J lost 1 base, V lost 6 bases, and 11 bases had no gene match. CDR1 and CDR2 (germline): SNHLY, FYNNEI. CDR3 in amino acids: CASRIRRQGLNTGELFF. The CDR3 DNA reads as TGTGCCAGCAGGATACGTAGACAGGGCCTGAACACCGGGGAGCTGTTTTTT.

V is TRBV30 and J is TRBJ1-1, with D possibly matching TRBD1 (6 bases). Looked up from germline, CDR1 is GTSNPN and CDR2 is SVGIG (reference sequence). The CDR3 has 13 residues. V was clipped by 4 bases and J by 1 base, with 10 bases between them. The CDR3 is CAWNKQGNTEAFF. DNA for the CDR3: TGTGCCTGGAATAAACAGGGGAACACTGAAGCTTTCTTT.

The V gene is TRBV28, the J gene TRBJ1-2, with D maybe TRBD1 (5 bases). The germline V gene has CDR1 MDHEN and CDR2 SYDVKM. The CDR3 totals 15 residues. Trimming left V 2 bases short and J 8 bases short, with 18 bases between. The CDR3 nucleotides read TGTGCCAGCAGTTTACGTGGCAGGGTGAATGAGGGCTACACCTTC. Protein sequence: CASSLRGRVNEGYTF.

The chain couples TRBV11-2 to TRBJ2-1; 14 bases are a match to TRBD2. Losses at the gene ends were 0 bases for V and 0 bases for J; bases not matched to a gene: 7. The CDR3 contains 20 residues. The V gene's germline CDR1 is SGHAT and CDR2 FQNNGV. CDR3 residues: CASSLEGGTSGSNSYNEQFF. CDR3 DNA: TGTGCCAGCAGCTTAGAGGGAGGGACTAGCGGGAGTAACTCCTACAATGAGCAGTTCTTC.

The J gene is TRBJ1-2, the V gene TRBV28; TRBD1 agrees at 9 bases. V shed 5 bases, J shed 7 bases, and the junction held 11 bases outside the gene matches. The CDR3 spans 15 residues. The germline CDR1 and CDR2 sequences are MDHEN and SYDVKM. CDR3 nucleotides: TGTGCCAGCAGTGGGGAACAGGGGGCGCGGAGTGGCTACACCTTC. It yields the protein CASSGEQGARSGYTF.

J is TRBJ2-1 and V is TRBV19; TRBD2 matches 13 bases. There are 14 residues in the CDR3. Per the germline V gene, CDR1 is LNHDA and CDR2 is SQIVND (reference sequence). The junction had 5 bases not matched to a gene; V was cut back by 5 bases and J by 10 bases. CDR3 sequence reads: CASSPRTSGSEQFF. In nucleotides, the CDR3 is TGTGCCAGTAGTCCAAGGACTAGCGGGAGCGAGCAGTTCTTC.

This chain joins TRBV29-1 and TRBJ2-2, with D possibly TRBD2 on 6 matching bases. V gave up 7 bases and J gave up 0 bases, with 12 bases separating them. The germline CDR1 and CDR2 sequences are SQVTM and ANQGSEA. The CDR3 consists of 14 residues. CDR3 in amino acids: CSAMASANTGELFF. The CDR3 DNA reads TGCAGCGCCATGGCTAGCGCGAACACCGGGGAGCTGTTTTTT.

The chain is built from TRBV6-6 and TRBJ1-5; 7 bases are shared with TRBD1. This CDR3 has 13 amino acids. The V and J ends lost 7 bases and 2 bases, in that order; junction bases with no gene match: 2. The V gene's germline CDR1 is MNHNY and CDR2 SVGAGI (reference sequence). CDR3 sequence (DNA): TGTGCCAGCAACGACAGGGGCAATCAGCCCCAGCATTTT. It translates to CASNDRGNQPQHF.

V and J are TRBV7-9 and TRBJ2-3; 8 positions agree with TRBD2. Losses at the gene ends were 2 bases for V and 1 base for J; bases not matched to a gene: 5. The germline V gene has CDR1 SEHNR and CDR2 FQNEAQ (reference sequence). This CDR3 has 16 amino acids. CDR3 in DNA: TGTGCCAGCAGCTTAAGGGGAGCGGGAGGCACAGATACGCAGTATTTT. Translating it yields CASSLRGAGGTDTQYF.

The genes are TRBV2 and TRBJ1-4; a weak D match, TRBD1 (5 bases). Germline CDR1 is SNHLY and CDR2 is FYNNEI. The CDR3 consists of 14 residues. The V gene lost 4 bases and the J gene lost 10 bases, with 16 bases spanning the gap. The CDR3 here is CASSARSIQGKLFF. In DNA, the CDR3 is TGTGCCAGCAGTGCACGGTCGATCCAGGGAAAACTGTTTTTT.

In DNA, the CDR3 is TGTGCCAGTAGTATAGGGACAGGGTTTGAGCAGTTCTTC. This codes for CASSIGTGFEQFF. V usage is TRBV19 and J usage is TRBJ2-1, with 8 bases identical to TRBD1. With V trimmed by 1 base and J by 9 bases, 2 bases remained unmatched. CDR1 is LNHDA and CDR2 is SQIVND in the germline V gene (reference sequence). The CDR3 has 13 residues.

The chain combines TRBV19 with TRBJ2-3; 7 positions agree with TRBD2. This CDR3 contains 15 residues. CDR1 and CDR2 from the germline V gene are LNHDA and SQIVND (reference sequence). V was clipped by 4 bases and J by 4 bases; unmatched bases: 8. The DNA for the CDR3 is TGTGCCAGTAGTAGGGGCGGGAGCCCCCCAGATACGCAGTATTTT. Its protein is CASSRGGSPPDTQYF.

The V call is TRBV13, the J call TRBJ1-1; tentatively, D is TRBD1 (5 bases). The germline V gene encodes CDR1 PRHDT and CDR2 FYEKMQ (reference sequence). V lost 1 base to trimming and J lost 6 bases, with 15 bases between them. CDR3 length equals 15 residues. The CDR3, as DNA: TGTGCCAGCAGCTTAGTAAGGGGCAGGGTCGCTGAAGCTTTCTTT. Its protein product is CASSLVRGRVAEAFF. The variable domain in full, with the rest retrieved from reference TRBV13 and TRBJ1-1, is AAGVIQSPRHLIKEKRETATLKCYPIPRHDTVYWYQQGPGQDPQFLISFYEKMQSDKGSIPDRFSAQQFSDYHSELNMSSLELGDSALYFCASSLVRGRVAEAFFGQGTRLTVV.

V is TRBV4-1 and J is TRBJ1-1, with 12 bases fitting TRBD1. The length of the CDR3 is 16 residues. Per the germline V gene, CDR1 is MGHRA and CDR2 is YSYEKL. The V and J ends lost 3 bases and 2 bases, in that order; junction bases with no gene match: 4. The CDR3 bases are TGCGCCAGCAGCCAGGGGGACAGGGGGCGAAACACTGAAGCTTTCTTT. Translated: CASSQGDRGRNTEAFF.

V is TRBV7-9 and J is TRBJ2-3, with TRBD2 as a possible D gene (6 bases). Trimming removed 2 bases at V and 1 base at J, with 13 bases between. From germline, CDR1 is SEHNR and CDR2 FQNEAQ (reference sequence). The CDR3 length is 16 residues. CDR3 in DNA: TGTGCCAGCAGCTTAAAGCGCGCTAGCGGCACAGATACGCAGTATTTT. It is translated as CASSLKRASGTDTQYF. The full variable domain, rest sourced from reference TRBV7-9 and TRBJ2-3, is DTGVSQNPRHKITKRGQNVTFRCDPISEHNRLYWYRQTLGQGPEFLTYFQNEAQLEKSRLLSDRFSAERPKGSFSTLEIQRTEQGDSAMYLCASSLKRASGTDTQYFGPGTRLTVL.

The chain has TRBV7-2 and TRBJ1-4; D is perhaps TRBD1 (5 bases). Germline V CDR1 and CDR2: SGHTA, FQGNSA. This CDR3 has 15 residues. V lost 5 bases and J 0 bases, leaving 10 bases between the germline ends. The CDR3 protein is CASSQRQSTNEKLFF. The CDR3 DNA reads as TGTGCCAGCAGCCAGAGACAGTCAACTAATGAAAAACTGTTTTTT. The variable domain in full, with the rest retrieved from reference TRBV7-2 and TRBJ1-4, is GAGVSQSPSNKVTEKGKDVELRCDPISGHTALYWYRQSLGQGLEFLIYFQGNSAPDKSGLPSDRFSAERTGGSVSTLTIQRTQQEDSAVYLCASSQRQSTNEKLFFGSGTQLSVL.

The V gene is TRBV19, the J gene TRBJ2-7; 8 bases line up with TRBD1. The V gene end was trimmed by 11 bases and the J gene end by 3 bases; junction bases not matched to a gene: 12. This CDR3 has 14 residues. The germline V gene encodes CDR1 LNHDA and CDR2 SQIVND (reference sequence). In nucleotides, the CDR3 is TGTGCCTCCCGTCGGGGGACAGGAGACTACGAGCAGTACTTC. Amino acid sequence: CASRRGTGDYEQYF.

The chain uses TRBV5-1 and TRBJ2-4; D possibly corresponds to TRBD2 (6 bases). Germline CDR1 is SGHRS and CDR2 is YFSETQ. The ends were cut back, 0 bases at V and 2 bases at J, with 12 bases in the middle. The CDR3 is made up of 16 amino acids. CDR3 in DNA: TGCGCCAGCAGCTTGGAAGCGGGCAGCACCAAAAACATTCAGTACTTC. The encoded protein is CASSLEAGSTKNIQYF.

V and J are TRBV2 and TRBJ1-5; D ambiguous. Deletions cut 2 bases from V and 7 bases from J, with 12 bases between. Germline CDR1 reads SNHLY; CDR2 reads FYNNEI. This CDR3 is 14 amino acids long. CDR3 bases: TGTGCCAGCAGTGAACAGGTGCTCGGACAGCCCCAGCATTTT. It specifies CASSEQVLGQPQHF.

This clone was seen only once. The chain combines TRBV19 with TRBJ1-6; TRBD1 aligns across 7 bases. CDR1 LNHDA and CDR2 SQIVND come from the germline V gene (reference sequence). V gave up 9 bases and J gave up 10 bases; unmatched junction bases: 6. This CDR3 region has 12 residues. CDR3 DNA sequence: TGTGCCAGCCGACAGGGTTGGTCACCCCTCCACTTT. It yields the protein CASRQGWSPLHF.